The 16 T cell receptor beta chains below come from one sample, sequenced in a study of cytomegalovirus exposure and HLA in healthy donors. With 60 Vbeta and 13 Jbeta primers, the PCR was carried out. Measured with immunoSEQ multiplex PCR; TCRdb has only the in-frame clones, and not every one. This table holds about 70,000 clones, just under 75% found once. The sample taken for sequencing was PBMCs. The receptors derive from a human donor in good health.

The chain couples TRBV30 to TRBJ1-1; 9 bases align to TRBD1. The CDR3 has 13 amino acids. Losses at the gene ends were 7 bases for V and 7 bases for J; bases not matched to a gene: 10. Germline-derived CDR1 and CDR2 are GTSNPN and SVGIG (reference sequence). CDR3 in amino acids: CALINRGRGEAFF. In nucleotides, the CDR3 is TGTGCCTTAATTAACAGGGGGCGGGGTGAAGCTTTCTTT.

CDR3 DNA: TGTGCCAGCAGCCCGGGGGGGGGAGCTAACTATGGCTACACCTTC. It codes for CASSPGGGANYGYTF. This chain uses TRBV9 with TRBJ1-2; tentative D call: TRBD1 (5 bases). Germline CDR1 reads SGDLS; CDR2 reads YYNGEE. The CDR3 covers 15 residues. Trimming removed 4 bases from V and 0 bases from J, with 13 bases in between.

This chain uses TRBV6-1 with TRBJ1-5; TRBD1 might be the D (6 bases). The germline CDR1 and CDR2 sequences are MNHNS and SASEGT. There are 15 residues in the CDR3. The V and J ends lost 3 bases and 1 base respectively, with 10 bases between them. The chain's CDR3 is CASSERGASNQPQHF. In DNA form, the CDR3 reads TGTGCCAGCAGTGAGCGGGGGGCGAGCAATCAGCCCCAGCATTTT.

This chain links TRBV19 with TRBJ1-5; D may be TRBD1 (5 bases). This CDR3 comprises 18 residues. The germline CDR1 and CDR2 sequences are LNHDA and SQIVND (reference sequence). Trimming took off 5 bases at V and 5 bases at J, with 25 bases between the two ends. The CDR3 nucleotides are TGTGCCAGTAGTTTCCAGGGAGGGAGGTTAGAGTTTGATCAGCCCCAGCATTTT. Protein product: CASSFQGGRLEFDQPQHF. The full variable domain, in which reference TRBV19 and TRBJ1-5 provide the parts outside the CDR3, is DGGITQSPKYLFRKEGQNVTLSCEQNLNHDAMYWYRQDPGQGLRLIYYSQIVNDFQKGDIAEGYSVSREKKESFPLTVTSAQKNPTAFYLCASSFQGGRLEFDQPQHFGDGTRLSIL.

This clone was counted once. The V gene is TRBV28, the J gene TRBJ2-2; 10 nucleotides align to TRBD1. Losses at the gene ends were 4 bases for V and 2 bases for J; bases not matched to a gene: 4. Germline CDR1 and CDR2: MDHEN and SYDVKM. CDR3 size: 16 residues. In DNA, the CDR3 is TGTGCCAGCAGTTCGGGACAGGGGTTTAACACCGGGGAGCTGTTTTTT. As protein: CASSSGQGFNTGELFF.

For this clone: The identical CDR3 is also encoded by other nucleotide sequences in the sample. The chain couples TRBV5-4 to TRBJ2-5; D ambiguous. The length of the CDR3 is 14 residues. V was shortened by 0 bases and J by 1 base, with 7 bases between the two germline ends. Germline values: CDR1 SGHNT, CDR2 YYREEE (reference sequence). The CDR3 sequence is CASSLAGSQETQYF. CDR3 nucleotide sequence: TGTGCCAGCAGCTTGGCAGGCAGCCAAGAGACCCAGTACTTC.

V is TRBV7-9 and J is TRBJ2-7; unclear D gene. Germline-derived CDR1 and CDR2 are SEHNR and FQNEAQ (reference sequence). Trimming removed 8 bases at V and 6 bases at J, with 14 bases between. This CDR3 has 12 residues. For the CDR3, the DNA is TGTGCCAGCGAGGTTTCGTACGGCGAGCAGTACTTC. Translation gives CASEVSYGEQYF.

J is TRBJ1-1 and V is TRBV20-1; unclear D gene. Germline CDR1 DFQATT, CDR2 SNEGSKA (reference sequence). V lost 0 bases to trimming and J lost 6 bases, with 5 bases between them. This CDR3 region has 11 residues. CDR3 DNA sequence: TGCAGTGCTAGAGATCGGGCTGAAGCTTTCTTT. Its translation: CSARDRAEAFF.

The chain carries TRBV4-2 and TRBJ2-5, with TRBD1 as a possible D gene (7 bases). The CDR3 is 16 amino acids. Per germline, CDR1 LGHNA and CDR2 YNFKEQ. V lost 4 bases and J lost 1, with 16 bases in between. The CDR3: CASSLSQGDFQETQYF. The CDR3 coding sequence is TGTGCCAGCAGCCTCTCTCAGGGGGACTTCCAAGAGACCCAGTACTTC.

The chain combines TRBV11-3 with TRBJ2-3; 12 bases map to TRBD2. The CDR3 consists of 16 residues. In germline, CDR1 is SGHNT, CDR2 YENEEA. Trimming cost V 4 bases and J 2 bases; bases outside gene matches: 4. The CDR3 loop reads CASSSRTSGITDTQYF. The CDR3 DNA reads TGTGCCAGCAGCTCCCGGACTAGCGGGATCACAGATACGCAGTATTTT.

The chain is built from TRBV9 and TRBJ1-1; D gene ambiguous. V lost 3 bases and J lost 1, with 10 bases in between. From germline, CDR1 is SGDLS and CDR2 YYNGEE. The CDR3 extends over 14 amino acids. This CDR3 is CASSEEGGNTEAFF. The CDR3 DNA follows: TGTGCCAGCAGCGAAGAGGGAGGGAACACTGAAGCTTTCTTT.

This chain uses TRBV19 with TRBJ2-7, with TRBD2 matching over 13 bases. The CDR3 contains 14 residues. Germline CDR1 reads LNHDA; CDR2 reads SQIVND (reference sequence). J gave up 6 bases and V 4 bases, and 3 bases lay outside the gene matches. CDR3 DNA: TGTGCCAGTAGTACGGGACTAGCGGGACCCGAGCAGTACTTC. This sequence encodes CASSTGLAGPEQYF.

The CDR3 loop reads CASSEEGLSGTTQYF. CDR3 DNA: TGTGCCAGCAGCGAGGAGGGGTTGAGCGGGACTACGCAGTATTTT. The rearrangement uses TRBV7-2 and TRBJ2-3, with 7 bases fitting TRBD2. The V and J ends lost 5 bases and 8 bases, in that order; junction bases with no gene match: 13. Germline CDR1 SGHTA, CDR2 FQGNSA. The CDR3 loop spans 15 amino acids.

This clone was counted only a few times. The chain joins TRBV28 to TRBJ1-1; D gene ambiguous. V was cut by 8 bases and J by 1 base, with 5 bases left in between. The CDR3 length is 11 residues. Germline V gene sequence: CDR1 MDHEN, CDR2 SYDVKM. In DNA, the CDR3 is TGTGCCAGCCAACAGAACACTGAAGCTTTCTTT. Its protein is CASQQNTEAFF.

The chain employs TRBV5-1 and TRBJ2-7, with 7 nucleotides matching TRBD1. V was clipped by 6 bases and J by 0 bases; unmatched bases: 3. The CDR3 is made up of 13 amino acids. Germline CDR1 is SGHRS and CDR2 is YFSETQ. This CDR3 is CASMGQNSYEQYF. In DNA form, the CDR3 reads TGCGCCAGCATGGGACAGAACTCCTACGAGCAGTACTTC.

This chain uses TRBV27 with TRBJ2-7, with a possible D match to TRBD1 (6 bases). Trimming left V 6 bases short and J 5 bases short, with 14 bases between. The CDR3 has 13 amino acids. CDR1 is MNHEY and CDR2 is SMNVEV in the germline V gene (reference sequence). CDR3 sequence (DNA): TGTGCCAGCAGCCCAGGGGTGTACAACGAGCAGTACTTC. This codes for CASSPGVYNEQYF.